These 20 T cell receptor beta chains came from one sample sequenced in a study of blood T cell repertoires in COVID-19. The protocol was immunoSEQ multiplex PCR, while the TCRdb copy is restricted to in-frame clones and leaves out a portion. Among approximately 230,000 clones listed, roughly 89% were seen once. Sequenced sample: peripheral blood. The receptors here all came from a man aged 25 to 40 who had recovered from COVID-19.

The chain joins TRBV7-9 to TRBJ1-3, with D hard to call. Trimming removed 3 bases at V and 2 bases at J, with 20 bases between. The CDR3 sequence is 18 residues long. The germline V gene has CDR1 SEHNR and CDR2 FQNEAQ (reference sequence). CDR3 nucleotide sequence: TGTGCCAGCAGCTTCCTCCCCGAAGTGCGTTCCACTGGAAACACCATATATTTT. This translates into CASSFLPEVRSTGNTIYF.

The chain uses TRBV11-3 and TRBJ1-1; D unclear. The V end lost 6 bases, the J end lost 4 bases, and 12 bases lay between the germline ends. Germline values: CDR1 SGHNT, CDR2 YENEEA. The CDR3 spans 13 residues. Written as DNA, the CDR3 is TGTGCCAGCAGTCTTTACCCAGTCACTGAAGCTTTCTTT. It translates to CASSLYPVTEAFF.

This clone was seen only a few times. The gene calls are TRBV5-1 and TRBJ2-7; the match to TRBD1 covers 9 bases. The length of the CDR3 is 18 residues. Per germline, CDR1 SGHRS and CDR2 YFSETQ. V dropped 2 bases and J dropped 3; count of bases not matched to a gene: 15. The DNA of the CDR3 is TGCGCCAGCAGCTTAGGCGGGACAGGGCTTTTTACGGTCTACGAGCAGTACTTC. Its translation is CASSLGGTGLFTVYEQYF.

This clone was picked up a small number of times. The V and J genes are TRBV6-5 and TRBJ1-6; the match to TRBD1 covers 7 bases. The germline CDR1 and CDR2 sequences are MNHEY and SVGAGI. The J segment lost 7 bases and the V segment lost 4 bases, leaving 1 base of the junction unmatched. The CDR3 has 13 residues. As DNA, the CDR3 is TGTGCCAGCAGTTGGGACAGAAATTCACCCCTCCACTTT. The encoded protein is CASSWDRNSPLHF.

The chain has TRBV6-4 and TRBJ1-5; 8 nucleotides align to TRBD1. CDR1 is MRHNA, CDR2 SNTAGT, per germline. J lost 7 bases, V lost 6 bases, and 5 bases had no gene match. The CDR3 has 13 amino acids. The CDR3 loop reads CASSEQGGQPQHF. CDR3 coding DNA: TGTGCCAGCAGCGAACAGGGGGGCCAGCCCCAGCATTTT.

As for this clone: Other DNA sequences of this sample code for an identical CDR3. The V call is TRBV3-1 (or the pseudogene TRBV3-2), the J call TRBJ1-5, with a possible D match to TRBD1 (5 bases). The CDR3 spans 14 residues. V lost 3 bases and J lost 2, with 8 bases in between. The germline V gene has CDR1 LGHDT and CDR2 YNNKEL (reference sequence). CDR3 sequence (DNA): TGTGCCAGCAGCCAGGGGGGGGGCAATCAGCCCCAGCATTTT. It is translated as CASSQGGGNQPQHF.

This rearrangement joins TRBV5-6 to TRBJ2-5; D is ambiguous. Trimming removed 2 bases at V and 4 bases at J, with 9 bases between. Germline V lookup: CDR1 SGHDT, CDR2 YYEEEE. The CDR3 loop spans 13 amino acids. CDR3 sequence (DNA): TGTGCCAGCAGCTTATGGTACACAGAGACCCAGTACTTC. Its translation is CASSLWYTETQYF.

The rearrangement uses TRBV3-1 (or the pseudogene TRBV3-2) and TRBJ1-1; D perhaps matches TRBD1 (5 bases). Trimming took off 2 bases at V and 0 bases at J, with 10 bases between the two ends. Germline loops: CDR1 LGHDT, CDR2 YNNKEL (reference sequence). This CDR3 has 15 residues. The CDR3 here is CASSQRGFMNTEAFF. The DNA for the CDR3 is TGTGCCAGCAGCCAAAGGGGATTCATGAACACTGAAGCTTTCTTT.

The rearrangement joins TRBV18 to TRBJ2-7, with 9 bases that match TRBD1. The CDR3 extends over 14 amino acids. With V trimmed by 5 bases and J by 5 bases, 7 bases remained unmatched. CDR1 is KGHSH, CDR2 LQKENI, per germline. The CDR3 DNA reads as TGTGCCAGCTCAACAACGGGACAGGGTGACGAGCAGTACTTC. Translating gives CASSTTGQGDEQYF.

V usage is TRBV12-3 or TRBV12-4 and J usage is TRBJ2-5; TRBD1 might be the D (6 bases). V gave up 5 bases and J gave up 5 bases, with 6 bases separating them. The CDR3 runs to 11 residues. The CDR3 reads CASSGGETQYF. CDR3 bases: TGTGCCAGCAGTGGGGGCGAGACCCAGTACTTC.

V is TRBV19 and J is TRBJ2-7; 9 bases line up with TRBD1. Germline trimming cut 6 bases from V and 2 bases from J; bases unmatched to any gene: 5. In germline, CDR1 is LNHDA, CDR2 SQIVND (reference sequence). The CDR3 extends over 14 amino acids. The CDR3 loop is CASRLTGGAYEQYF. In nucleotides, the CDR3 is TGTGCCAGTAGGCTGACAGGGGGAGCCTACGAGCAGTACTTC.

V gene TRBV27 combines with J gene TRBJ1-1; D is uncertain. This CDR3 comprises 14 residues. Germline V gives CDR1 MNHEY, CDR2 SMNVEV (reference sequence). Trimming removed 6 bases at V and 7 bases at J, with 18 bases between. CDR3 in amino acids: CASRAIGGSDEAFF. The CDR3, as DNA: TGTGCCAGCAGGGCCATAGGAGGGTCAGATGAAGCTTTCTTT.

The V and J genes are TRBV10-3 and TRBJ2-2; D is perhaps TRBD1 (6 bases). The CDR3 totals 13 residues. Germline assignment: CDR1 ENHRY and CDR2 SYGVKD. Trimming left V 10 bases short and J 3 bases short, with 12 bases between. The CDR3 coding sequence is TGTGCCACCAAACGGACAGACACCGGGGAGCTGTTTTTT. Amino acid sequence: CATKRTDTGELFF.

The V and J genes are TRBV5-8 and TRBJ2-7; D is possibly TRBD1 (6 bases). Trimming took 7 bases from V and 4 from J, leaving 21 bases between them. This CDR3 is built from 15 residues. Germline V gene data show CDR1 as SGHTS and CDR2 as YDEGEE. The CDR3: CASGLGTGRLYEQYF. The CDR3 bases are TGTGCCAGCGGCCTGGGCACAGGGCGCCTGTACGAGCAGTACTTC.

CDR3: CATLRDYNTGELFF. DNA of the CDR3: TGTGCCACCTTGCGGGACTACAACACCGGGGAGCTGTTTTTT. This sequence joins TRBV15 and TRBJ2-2; 7 bases fit TRBD2. Germline V gives CDR1 LNHNV, CDR2 YYDKDF (reference sequence). The CDR3 covers 14 residues. Trimming at V came to 8 bases and at J to 2 bases, leaving 5 bases not matched to a gene.

The V call is TRBV29-1, the J call TRBJ2-1; D might be TRBD2 (6 bases). CDR1 SQVTM and CDR2 ANQGSEA come from the germline V gene. The V and J ends lost 6 bases and 8 bases respectively, with 17 bases between them. The CDR3 is 13 amino acids. In DNA form, the CDR3 reads TGCAGCGTGACCCTCGGGGGTAACGATGAGCAGTTCTTC. Protein: CSVTLGGNDEQFF.

Worth noting for this clone: Since a much larger clone is just one base distant, this may be a read error. The chain recombines TRBV7-2 with TRBJ2-2; the D gene is possibly TRBD1 (6 bases). Trimming took 5 bases from V and 5 from J, leaving 9 bases between them. The CDR3 has 13 residues. Germline values: CDR1 SGHTA, CDR2 FQGNSA. The CDR3 is CASSPTGTGELFF. The CDR3 DNA reads TGTGCCAGCAGCCCCACAGGGACCGGGGAGCTGTTTTTT. Filled out from reference TRBV7-2 and TRBJ2-2, the complete variable domain reads GAGVSQSPSNKVTEKGKDVELRCDPISGHTALYWYRQSLGQGLEFLIYFQGNSAPDKSGLPSDRFSAERTGGSVSTLTIQRTQQEDSAVYLCASSPTGTGELFFGEGSRLTVL.

This clone was recorded only once. This chain uses TRBV9 with TRBJ2-7; D is unresolved. The germline V and J ends were trimmed by 0 bases and 1 base, with 11 bases remaining between them. The CDR3 totals 15 residues. Germline CDR1 and CDR2: SGDLS and YYNGEE. CDR3 DNA: TGTGCCAGCAGCGTAGCGAATGGCCCGTCCTACGAGCAGTACTTC. Protein: CASSVANGPSYEQYF.

The gene calls are TRBV7-8 and TRBJ1-2, with 7 bases lining up with TRBD1. CDR3 length: 16 residues. Trimming at V came to 4 bases and at J to 8 bases, leaving 16 bases not matched to a gene. Germline-derived CDR1 and CDR2 are SGHVS and FQNEAQ. The chain's CDR3 is CASSSPGQSPTRGYTF. CDR3 coding DNA: TGTGCCAGCAGCTCCCCGGGACAGTCTCCAACGAGGGGCTACACCTTC.

The chain carries TRBV10-3 and TRBJ1-1; D may be TRBD1 (5 bases). The CDR3 has 14 residues. V dropped 3 bases and J dropped 4 bases, with 12 bases sitting between them. The V gene's germline CDR1 is ENHRY and CDR2 SYGVKD. CDR3 in amino acids: CAISDAGGPTEAFF. In DNA form, the CDR3 reads TGTGCCATCAGTGATGCCGGGGGACCCACTGAAGCTTTCTTT.